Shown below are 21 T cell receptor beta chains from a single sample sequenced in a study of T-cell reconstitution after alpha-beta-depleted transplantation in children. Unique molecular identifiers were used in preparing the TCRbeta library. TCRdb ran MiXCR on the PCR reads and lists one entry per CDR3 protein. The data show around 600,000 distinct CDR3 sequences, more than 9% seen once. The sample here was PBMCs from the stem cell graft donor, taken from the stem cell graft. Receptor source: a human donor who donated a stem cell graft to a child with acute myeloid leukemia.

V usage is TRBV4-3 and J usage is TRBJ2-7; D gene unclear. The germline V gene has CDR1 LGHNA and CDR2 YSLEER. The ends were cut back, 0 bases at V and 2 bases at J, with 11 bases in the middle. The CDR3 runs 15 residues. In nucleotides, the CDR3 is TGCGCCAGCAGCCAAGATCTGGCAGCGACCTACGAGCAGTACTTC. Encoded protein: CASSQDLAATYEQYF.

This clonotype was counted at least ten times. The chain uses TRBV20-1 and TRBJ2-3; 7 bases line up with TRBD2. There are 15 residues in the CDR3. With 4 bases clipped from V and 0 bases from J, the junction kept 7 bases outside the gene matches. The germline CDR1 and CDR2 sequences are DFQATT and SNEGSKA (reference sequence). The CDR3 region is CSAMKGGSSTDTQYF. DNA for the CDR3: TGCAGTGCTATGAAAGGCGGGAGCAGCACAGATACGCAGTATTTT.

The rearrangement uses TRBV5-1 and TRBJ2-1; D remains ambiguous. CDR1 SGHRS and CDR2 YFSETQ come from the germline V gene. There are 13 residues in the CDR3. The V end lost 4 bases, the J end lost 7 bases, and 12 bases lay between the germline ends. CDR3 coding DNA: TGCGCCAGCAGCCCTCACGTCGGGAATGAGCAGTTCTTC. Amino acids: CASSPHVGNEQFF.

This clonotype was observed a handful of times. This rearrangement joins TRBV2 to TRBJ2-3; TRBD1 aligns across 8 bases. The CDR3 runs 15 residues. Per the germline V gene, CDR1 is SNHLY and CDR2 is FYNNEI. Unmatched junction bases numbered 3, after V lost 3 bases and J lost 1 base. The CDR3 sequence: CASSDATGGTDTQYF. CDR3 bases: TGTGCCAGCAGTGACGCGACAGGGGGCACAGATACGCAGTATTTT.

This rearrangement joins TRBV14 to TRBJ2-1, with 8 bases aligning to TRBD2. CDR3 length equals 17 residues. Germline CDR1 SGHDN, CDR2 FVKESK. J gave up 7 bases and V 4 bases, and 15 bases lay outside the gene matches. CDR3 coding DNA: TGTGCCAGCAGCCGAAAGGTTCGGCTAGCGGGTTGGAATGAGCAGTTCTTC. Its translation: CASSRKVRLAGWNEQFF.

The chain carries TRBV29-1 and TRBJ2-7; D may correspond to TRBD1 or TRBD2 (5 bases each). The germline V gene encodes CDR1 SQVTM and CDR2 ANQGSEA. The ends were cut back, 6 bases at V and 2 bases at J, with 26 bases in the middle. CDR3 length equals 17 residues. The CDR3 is CSVRPGTAKPGAYEQYF. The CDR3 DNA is TGCAGCGTCCGTCCCGGGACCGCTAAACCTGGGGCCTACGAGCAGTACTTC.

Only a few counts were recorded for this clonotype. CDR3 loop: CASTGDGSYEQYF. In DNA, the CDR3 is TGTGCCAGCACCGGGGACGGCTCCTACGAGCAGTACTTC. The chain carries TRBV27 and TRBJ2-7; TRBD1 or TRBD2 may be the D gene (5 bases each). Germline CDR1 is MNHEY and CDR2 is SMNVEV (reference sequence). The CDR3 has 13 residues. Trimming took 7 bases from V and 0 from J, leaving 10 bases between them.

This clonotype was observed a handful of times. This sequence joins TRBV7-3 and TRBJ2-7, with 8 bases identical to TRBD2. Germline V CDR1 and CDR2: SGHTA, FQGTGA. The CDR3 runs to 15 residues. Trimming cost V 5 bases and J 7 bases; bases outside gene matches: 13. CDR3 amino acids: CASSQNAGTRSEQYF. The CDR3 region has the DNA TGTGCCAGCAGCCAAAACGCCGGGACTAGAAGTGAGCAGTACTTC.

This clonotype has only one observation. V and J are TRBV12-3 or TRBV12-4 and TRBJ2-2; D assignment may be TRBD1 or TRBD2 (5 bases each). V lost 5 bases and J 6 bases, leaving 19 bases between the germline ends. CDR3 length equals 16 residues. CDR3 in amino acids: CASSPSRGRGPGELFF. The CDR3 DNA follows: TGTGCCAGCAGTCCCTCGCGCGGCCGGGGCCCCGGGGAGCTGTTTTTT.

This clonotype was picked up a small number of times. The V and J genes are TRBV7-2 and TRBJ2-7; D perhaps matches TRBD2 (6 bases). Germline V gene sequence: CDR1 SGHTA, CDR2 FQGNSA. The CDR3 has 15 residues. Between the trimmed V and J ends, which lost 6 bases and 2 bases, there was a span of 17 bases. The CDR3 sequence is CASSPIGRGTYEQYF. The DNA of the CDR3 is TGTGCCAGCAGTCCCATAGGGCGGGGAACCTACGAGCAGTACTTC.

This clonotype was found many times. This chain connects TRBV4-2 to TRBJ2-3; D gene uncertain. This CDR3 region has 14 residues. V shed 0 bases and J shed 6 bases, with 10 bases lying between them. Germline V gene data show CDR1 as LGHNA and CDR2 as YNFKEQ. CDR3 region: CASSQDPKLDTQYF. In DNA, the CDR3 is TGTGCCAGCAGCCAAGATCCGAAGTTGGATACGCAGTATTTT.

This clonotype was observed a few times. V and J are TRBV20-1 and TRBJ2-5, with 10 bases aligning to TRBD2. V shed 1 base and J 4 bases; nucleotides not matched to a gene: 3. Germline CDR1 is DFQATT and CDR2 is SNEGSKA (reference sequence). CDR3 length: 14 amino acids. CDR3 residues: CSARGPSGRETQYF. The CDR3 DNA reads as TGCAGTGCTAGAGGCCCTAGCGGGAGAGAGACCCAGTACTTC.

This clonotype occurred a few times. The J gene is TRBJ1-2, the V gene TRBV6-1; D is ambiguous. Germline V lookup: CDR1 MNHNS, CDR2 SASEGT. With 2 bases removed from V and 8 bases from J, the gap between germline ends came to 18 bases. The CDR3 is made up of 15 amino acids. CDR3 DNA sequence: TGTGCCAGCAGTGAATCCCCGAAAACAAGGTCCGGCTACACCTTC. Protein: CASSESPKTRSGYTF.

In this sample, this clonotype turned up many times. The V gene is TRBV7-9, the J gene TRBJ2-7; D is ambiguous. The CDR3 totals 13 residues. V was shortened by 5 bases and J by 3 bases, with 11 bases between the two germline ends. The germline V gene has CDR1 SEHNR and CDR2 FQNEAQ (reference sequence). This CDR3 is CASSPTGYYEQYF. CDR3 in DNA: TGTGCCAGCAGCCCAACCGGTTACTACGAGCAGTACTTC.

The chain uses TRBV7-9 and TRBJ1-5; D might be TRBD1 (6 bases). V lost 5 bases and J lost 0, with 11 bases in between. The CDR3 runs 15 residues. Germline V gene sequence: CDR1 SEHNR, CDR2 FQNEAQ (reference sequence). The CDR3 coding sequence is TGTGCCAGCAGCGCGGACAGTTTTAGCAATCAGCCCCAGCATTTT. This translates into CASSADSFSNQPQHF.

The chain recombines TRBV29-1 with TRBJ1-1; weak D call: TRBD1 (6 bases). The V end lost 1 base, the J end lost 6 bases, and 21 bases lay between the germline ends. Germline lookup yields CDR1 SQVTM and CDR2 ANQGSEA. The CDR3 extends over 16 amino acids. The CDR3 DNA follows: TGCAGCGTTGAAGCCACCCCCGGACAGAGGACTTCTGAAGCTTTCTTT. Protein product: CSVEATPGQRTSEAFF.

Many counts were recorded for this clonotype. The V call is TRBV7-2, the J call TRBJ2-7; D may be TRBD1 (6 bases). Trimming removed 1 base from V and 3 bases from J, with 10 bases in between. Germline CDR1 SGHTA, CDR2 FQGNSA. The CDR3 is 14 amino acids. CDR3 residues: CASSLDPGDYEQYF. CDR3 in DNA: TGTGCCAGCAGCTTAGATCCAGGGGACTACGAGCAGTACTTC.

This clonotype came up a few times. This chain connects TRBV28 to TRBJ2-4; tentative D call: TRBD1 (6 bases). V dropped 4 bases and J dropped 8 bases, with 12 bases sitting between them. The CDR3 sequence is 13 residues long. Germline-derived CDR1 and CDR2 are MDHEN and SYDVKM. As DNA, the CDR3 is TGTGCCAGCAGTTCACAGGGATGGGACATTCAGTACTTC. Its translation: CASSSQGWDIQYF.

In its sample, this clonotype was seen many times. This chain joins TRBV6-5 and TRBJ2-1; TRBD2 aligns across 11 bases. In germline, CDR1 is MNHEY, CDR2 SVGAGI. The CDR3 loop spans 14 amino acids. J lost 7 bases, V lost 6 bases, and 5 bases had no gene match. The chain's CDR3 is CASRSLAGDNEQFF. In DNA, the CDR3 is TGTGCCAGCAGGTCACTAGCGGGAGATAATGAGCAGTTCTTC.

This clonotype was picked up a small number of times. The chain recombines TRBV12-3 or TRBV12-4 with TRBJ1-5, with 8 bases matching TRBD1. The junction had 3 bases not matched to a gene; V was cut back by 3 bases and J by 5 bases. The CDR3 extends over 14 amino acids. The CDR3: CASSLGQAYQPQHF. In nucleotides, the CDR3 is TGTGCCAGCAGTTTGGGACAGGCTTATCAGCCCCAGCATTTT.

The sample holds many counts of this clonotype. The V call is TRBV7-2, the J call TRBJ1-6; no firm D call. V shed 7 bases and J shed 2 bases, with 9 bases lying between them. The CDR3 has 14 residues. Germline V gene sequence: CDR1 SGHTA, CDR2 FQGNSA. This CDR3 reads CASTVTAYNSPLHF. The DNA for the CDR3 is TGTGCCAGCACCGTTACGGCCTATAATTCACCCCTCCACTTT.